Detailed here is one T cell receptor beta chain. Method: immunoSEQ multiplex PCR; TCRdb's copy keeps in-frame clones and lacks some. Counted here are approximately 60,000 clones, 88% occurring once; the ten biggest clones make up over 6%. This specimen belongs to a study of OX40 agonist ivuxolimab in advanced cancers. Overall study context: The eligibility criteria allowed prior anti-PD-1, anti-PD-L1 or anti-CTLA-4 therapy, and 40% had some.

This specimen consisted of CD4+ or CD8+ T cells sorted from blood, obtained in a trial of the OX40 agonist ivuxolimab. The clonotype was recovered from an adult with an advanced solid tumor such as melanoma, head and neck, liver or kidney cancer.

As DNA, the CDR3 is TGTGCTAGTGGTCCTGGGGTGGGCGAGCAGTACTTC. The encoded protein is CASGPGVGEQYF. The V and J genes are TRBV12-5 and TRBJ2-7; D is undetermined. The CDR3 spans 12 residues. From germline, CDR1 is LGHNT and CDR2 FRNRAP. Deletions cut 5 bases from V and 6 bases from J, with 11 bases between.